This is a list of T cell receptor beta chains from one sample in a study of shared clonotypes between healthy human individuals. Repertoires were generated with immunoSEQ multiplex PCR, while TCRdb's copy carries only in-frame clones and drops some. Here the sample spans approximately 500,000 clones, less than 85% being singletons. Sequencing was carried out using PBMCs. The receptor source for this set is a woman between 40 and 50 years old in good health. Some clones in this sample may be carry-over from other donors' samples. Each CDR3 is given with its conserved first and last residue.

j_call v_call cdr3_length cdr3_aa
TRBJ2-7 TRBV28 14 CASRPGQGWYEQYF
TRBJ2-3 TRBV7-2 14 CASSIRVGTDTQYF
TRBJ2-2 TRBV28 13 CASTYAGTGELFF
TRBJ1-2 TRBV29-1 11 CSSRAGGGYTF
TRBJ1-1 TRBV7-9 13 CASSLLGATEAFF
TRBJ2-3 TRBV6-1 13 CASSVTYTDTQYF
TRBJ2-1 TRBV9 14 CASSLGLAPGEQFF
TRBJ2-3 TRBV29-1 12 CSVVPEGDTQYF
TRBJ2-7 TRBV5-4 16 CASSLSSGRPLKEQYF
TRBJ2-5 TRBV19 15 CASRDREAPQETQYF
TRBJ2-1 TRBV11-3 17 CASSPSTYYSSYNEQFF
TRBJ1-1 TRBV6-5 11 CASSHGAKAFF
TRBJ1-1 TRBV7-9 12 CASSSGGSEAFF
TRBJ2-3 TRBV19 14 CASSQPPGNNTQYF
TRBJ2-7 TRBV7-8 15 CASSLAQGGTYEQYF
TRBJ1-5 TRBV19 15 CASSPTRGGHQPQHF
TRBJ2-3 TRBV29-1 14 CSVVAGQIVDTQYF
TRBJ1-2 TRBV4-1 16 CASSQWGGIDLGGYTF
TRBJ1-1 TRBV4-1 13 CASTTGGTTEAFF
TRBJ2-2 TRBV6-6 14 CASSDREDTGELFF